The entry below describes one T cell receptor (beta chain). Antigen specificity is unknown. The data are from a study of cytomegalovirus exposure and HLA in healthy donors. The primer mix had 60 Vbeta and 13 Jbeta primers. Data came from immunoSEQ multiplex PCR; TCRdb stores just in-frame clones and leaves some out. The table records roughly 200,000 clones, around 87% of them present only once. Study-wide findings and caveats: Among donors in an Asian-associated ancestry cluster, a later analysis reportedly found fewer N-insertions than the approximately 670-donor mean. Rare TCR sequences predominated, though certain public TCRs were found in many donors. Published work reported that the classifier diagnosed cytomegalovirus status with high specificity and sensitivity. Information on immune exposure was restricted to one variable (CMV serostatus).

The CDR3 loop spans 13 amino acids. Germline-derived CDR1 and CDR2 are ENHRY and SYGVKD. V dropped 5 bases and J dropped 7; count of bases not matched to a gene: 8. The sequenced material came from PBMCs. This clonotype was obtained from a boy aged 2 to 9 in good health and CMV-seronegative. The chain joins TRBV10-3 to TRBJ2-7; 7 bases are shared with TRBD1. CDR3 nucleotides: TGTGCCATCAGTCCCGCGACAGGGCGAGAGCAGTACTTC. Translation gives CAISPATGREQYF.